This is a list of T cell receptor beta chains from one sample in a study of radiation and T cells in renal cell carcinoma. Assay used: immunoSEQ multiplex PCR; TCRdb lists only in-frame clones, some missing. The data contain roughly 100,000 clones, 75% to 90% of them singletons. The sequenced sample was blood, obtained from a patient whose treatment included radiotherapy and nephrectomy. The receptor source for this set is a man in his fifties with renal cell carcinoma. Both conserved end residues are part of each CDR3. The order of the fields is V gene, D gene, clone size, J gene, CDR3 protein, CDR3 DNA. The D gene is left open where the match is weak. A row's size may be missing; if present it is once, few, many or a size class.

v_gene: TRBV7-2
d_gene: TRBD1
abundance: NA
j_gene: TRBJ1-5
CDR3aa: CASTSGQGINQPQHF
CDR3nt: TGTGCCAGCACTTCGGGACAGGGAATCAATCAGCCCCAGCATTTT

v_gene: TRBV4-1
d_gene: TRBD1
abundance: once
j_gene: TRBJ2-1
CDR3aa: CASSHSSGTGSNEQFF
CDR3nt: TGCGCCAGCAGCCACTCTTCCGGGACAGGGAGTAATGAGCAGTTCTTC

v_gene: TRBV5-6
d_gene: NA
abundance: NA
j_gene: TRBJ1-4
CDR3aa: CASSTSRLRTTNEKLFF
CDR3nt: TGTGCCAGCAGTACAAGCCGACTAAGGACAACTAATGAAAAACTGTTTTTT

v_gene: TRBV5-4
d_gene: NA
abundance: NA
j_gene: TRBJ1-1
CDR3aa: CASSLAYGRAEAFF
CDR3nt: TGTGCCAGCAGCTTGGCCTACGGGCGGGCTGAAGCTTTCTTT

v_gene: TRBV4-1
d_gene: NA
abundance: NA
j_gene: TRBJ1-1
CDR3aa: CASSQVTNTEAFF
CDR3nt: TGCGCCAGCAGCCAAGTAACGAACACTGAAGCTTTCTTT

v_gene: TRBV30
d_gene: NA
abundance: few
j_gene: TRBJ1-2
CDR3aa: CACATAYGYTF
CDR3nt: TGTGCCTGCGCGACAGCATATGGCTACACCTTC

v_gene: TRBV5-4
d_gene: NA
abundance: NA
j_gene: TRBJ1-1
CDR3aa: CASSPGGVEFEAFF
CDR3nt: TGTGCCAGCAGCCCCGGGGGGGTGGAGTTTGAAGCTTTCTTT

v_gene: TRBV7-8
d_gene: TRBD2
abundance: NA
j_gene: TRBJ2-7
CDR3aa: CASSLSAGVGYEQYF
CDR3nt: TGTGCCAGCAGCTTAAGTGCGGGAGTGGGTTACGAGCAGTACTTC

v_gene: TRBV6-5
d_gene: NA
abundance: NA
j_gene: TRBJ2-7
CDR3aa: CASSYQMGVVRYEQYF
CDR3nt: TGTGCCAGCAGTTACCAGATGGGGGTAGTTCGGTACGAGCAGTACTTC

v_gene: TRBV7-2
d_gene: NA
abundance: NA
j_gene: TRBJ1-1
CDR3aa: CASSYQQAMNTEAFF
CDR3nt: TGTGCCAGCAGCTACCAACAGGCCATGAACACTGAAGCTTTCTTT